These 21 T cell receptor beta chains share one sample of origin, sequenced in a study of blood T cell repertoires in COVID-19. Generated by immunoSEQ multiplex PCR, the TCRdb table keeps only in-frame clones and is missing some. In the table there are 250,000 to 300,000 clones, 91% of which are singletons. The sample consisted of PBMCs or T cells enriched from blood (not recorded which). These receptors originate from a human donor in a cohort exposed to, infected with or recovered from COVID-19 (not recorded which). The donor label of this sample is uncertain.

The rearrangement links TRBV7-3 to TRBJ2-5; 8 positions match TRBD2. Germline CDR1 is SGHTA and CDR2 is FQGTGA. Trimming at V came to 5 bases and at J to 5 bases, leaving 7 bases not matched to a gene. This CDR3 comprises 14 residues. DNA of the CDR3: TGTGCCAGCAGCGTACGGGAGGGCATGGAGACCCAGTACTTC. It translates to CASSVREGMETQYF.

V gene TRBV9 combines with J gene TRBJ1-3, with 8 bases identical to TRBD1. This CDR3 spans 14 amino acids. Germline assignment: CDR1 SGDLS and CDR2 YYNGEE. V was clipped by 4 bases and J by 6 bases; unmatched bases: 6. CDR3 in amino acids: CASSKQGDVNTIYF. The CDR3, as DNA: TGTGCCAGCAGCAAACAGGGGGATGTAAACACCATATATTTT.

The table lists this clone with a few counts. This sequence joins TRBV18 and TRBJ1-4; D is possibly TRBD1 (5 bases). The CDR3 is made up of 15 amino acids. Trimming removed 2 bases from V and 5 bases from J, with 12 bases in between. Germline CDR1 KGHSH, CDR2 LQKENI. CDR3 sequence: CASSPSLGANEKLFF. CDR3 DNA sequence: TGTGCCAGCTCACCAAGCCTAGGGGCGAATGAAAAACTGTTTTTT. The entire variable domain, with the rest obtained from reference TRBV18 and TRBJ1-4, is as follows: NAGVMQNPRHLVRRRGQEARLRCSPMKGHSHVYWYRQLPEEGLKFMVYLQKENIIDESGMPKERFSAEFPKEGPSILRIQQVVRGDSAAYFCASSPSLGANEKLFFGSGTQLSVL.

This clone was observed a single time. J is TRBJ2-1 and V is TRBV11-2, with a possible D match to TRBD2 (6 bases). This CDR3 has 18 residues. Germline V CDR1 and CDR2: SGHAT, FQNNGV. The germline V and J ends were trimmed by 6 bases and 4 bases, with 25 bases remaining between them. The CDR3 coding sequence is TGTGCCAGCAGTCCTGGCTCCGCCATGGAGGGGTGGTACAATGAGCAGTTCTTC. It is translated as CASSPGSAMEGWYNEQFF.

This sequence joins TRBV2 and TRBJ1-1; the D is unclear. The germline V gene encodes CDR1 SNHLY and CDR2 FYNNEI. Trimming removed 3 bases from V and 3 bases from J, with 8 bases in between. CDR3 size: 13 residues. CDR3 in DNA: TGTGCCAGCAGTGATGAACAGCACACTGAAGCTTTCTTT. This sequence encodes CASSDEQHTEAFF.

CDR3 protein: CAWDGVNYGYTF. The CDR3 DNA sequence: TGTGCCTGGGACGGGGTTAACTATGGCTACACCTTC. The genes are TRBV30 and TRBJ1-2; D uncertain. CDR1 is GTSNPN, CDR2 SVGIG, per germline (reference sequence). The CDR3 is 12 amino acids. Trimming removed 5 bases at V and 1 base at J, with 8 bases between.

V is TRBV18 and J is TRBJ2-5; 7 bases line up with TRBD2. J gave up 3 bases and V 6 bases, and 4 bases lay outside the gene matches. The CDR3 is 13 residues long. Germline loops: CDR1 KGHSH, CDR2 LQKENI. Here the CDR3 DNA reads TGTGCCAGCTCTCAAGCGGGAAAAGAGACCCAGTACTTC. It is translated as CASSQAGKETQYF.

This chain links TRBV5-1 with TRBJ1-6; 9 nucleotides align to TRBD1. Germline CDR1 is SGHRS and CDR2 is YFSETQ. The length of the CDR3 is 14 residues. V lost 4 bases to trimming and J lost 10 bases; unmatched junction nucleotides: 6. In nucleotides, the CDR3 is TGCGCCAGCAGCGTGGGACAGGGCAGCTCACCCCTCCACTTT. Protein product: CASSVGQGSSPLHF.

This clone is a singleton in its sample. V gene TRBV5-1 combines with J gene TRBJ2-7, with D perhaps matching TRBD2 (7 bases). V was clipped by 5 bases and J by 2 bases, with 14 bases between them. CDR1 SGHRS and CDR2 YFSETQ come from the germline V gene. The length of the CDR3 is 14 residues. The CDR3 DNA follows: TGCGCCAGCAGGCCCAGGGGAGGGCCCTACGAGCAGTACTTC. Its protein product is CASRPRGGPYEQYF.

The J gene is TRBJ2-2, the V gene TRBV9, with D tentatively TRBD2 (5 bases). V dropped 4 bases and J dropped 3 bases, with 19 bases sitting between them. CDR3 length: 17 amino acids. Germline CDR1 is SGDLS and CDR2 is YYNGEE. The CDR3 DNA sequence: TGTGCCAGCAGCTCCCCTAGGAAGGCGAGGGACACCGGGGAGCTGTTTTTT. Amino acid sequence: CASSSPRKARDTGELFF.

This chain links TRBV11-3 with TRBJ1-4; 9 bases are shared with TRBD1. The CDR3 covers 17 residues. Germline V gene data show CDR1 as SGHNT and CDR2 as YENEEA. Trimming took 0 bases from V and 5 from J; bases not matched to a gene: 7. The CDR3 coding sequence is TGTGCCAGCAGCTTAGATATTAGGGGGACAGGGAATGAAAAACTGTTTTTT. Amino acids: CASSLDIRGTGNEKLFF. Based on the CDR3 plus reference TRBV11-3 and TRBJ1-4, the full variable domain is EAGVVQSPRYKIIEKKQPVAFWCNPISGHNTLYWYLQNLGQGPELLIRYENEEAVDDSQLPKDRFSAERLKGVDSTLKIQPAELGDSAVYLCASSLDIRGTGNEKLFFGSGTQLSVL.

This chain uses TRBV19 with TRBJ2-7; 7 bases fit TRBD1. CDR3 length: 14 amino acids. Germline assignment: CDR1 LNHDA and CDR2 SQIVND (reference sequence). The V gene end was trimmed by 4 bases and the J gene end by 9 bases; junction bases not matched to a gene: 12. The CDR3 bases are TGTGCCAGTAGTACTACTACCGACAGGGCATCGCAGTACTTC. Translated: CASSTTTDRASQYF.

This sequence joins TRBV5-1 and TRBJ2-3; no clear D. From germline, CDR1 is SGHRS and CDR2 YFSETQ. The CDR3 runs to 17 residues. Trimming pared 0 bases from V and 4 bases from J, leaving 18 bases between. The CDR3 DNA follows: TGCGCCAGCAGCTTGGCCTTGCACGCTCGAAGCGCAGATACGCAGTATTTT. Its protein is CASSLALHARSADTQYF.

This clone was counted once. This rearrangement joins TRBV27 to TRBJ1-2, with TRBD1 as a possible D gene (5 bases). Germline V gene data show CDR1 as MNHEY and CDR2 as SMNVEV (reference sequence). Trimming cost V 0 bases and J 4 bases, with 9 bases left between them. The length of the CDR3 is 14 residues. CDR3: CASSLSGGIYGYTF. In nucleotides, the CDR3 is TGTGCCAGCAGTTTATCGGGGGGAATCTATGGCTACACCTTC.

The V and J genes are TRBV12-3 or TRBV12-4 and TRBJ2-2; D not resolved. V dropped 6 bases and J dropped 5 bases, with 10 bases sitting between them. The CDR3 covers 13 residues. The DNA of the CDR3 is TGTGCCAGCAGCGCGAAGAGGACCGGGGAGCTGTTTTTT. Its protein product is CASSAKRTGELFF.

The genes are TRBV5-8 and TRBJ1-5, with D possibly being TRBD1 (6 bases). The CDR3 length is 15 residues. Between the trimmed V and J ends, which lost 4 bases and 5 bases, there was a span of 16 bases. Per the germline V gene, CDR1 is SGHTS and CDR2 is YDEGEE. CDR3 sequence (DNA): TGTGCCAGCAGCCCCGGACAGCTAGGGTATCAGCCCCAGCATTTT. As protein: CASSPGQLGYQPQHF.

The chain employs TRBV28 and TRBJ1-3; 7 nucleotides agree with TRBD1. The CDR3 runs to 12 residues. The germline V gene encodes CDR1 MDHEN and CDR2 SYDVKM. Trimming at V came to 6 bases and at J to 4 bases, leaving 0 bases not matched to a gene. The CDR3 spells CASRQGGNTIYF. CDR3 bases: TGTGCCAGCAGACAGGGGGGAAACACCATATATTTT.

The rearrangement joins TRBV28 to TRBJ1-5; 9 bases fit TRBD1. This CDR3 is built from 17 residues. V dropped 4 bases and J dropped 7; count of bases not matched to a gene: 14. Germline V gene lookup returns CDR1 MDHEN and CDR2 SYDVKM. The CDR3 DNA sequence: TGTGCCAGCAGTTACTCGTCCGGGACAGGGAAGGGCCAGCCCCAGCATTTT. Amino acids: CASSYSSGTGKGQPQHF.

V gene TRBV10-2 combines with J gene TRBJ1-3; D not certain. The CDR3 extends over 14 amino acids. Germline CDR1 is WSHSY and CDR2 is SAAADI. V dropped 8 bases and J dropped 0 bases, with 11 bases sitting between them. The CDR3 DNA reads as TGCGCCAGCCGAGAGGGTTTCTCTGGAAACACCATATATTTT. Protein: CASREGFSGNTIYF.

The chain joins TRBV29-1 to TRBJ1-2, with TRBD1 identical over 7 bases. V lost 4 bases and J lost 6; bases outside the gene matches: 14. The germline V gene has CDR1 SQVTM and CDR2 ANQGSEA. The length of the CDR3 is 15 residues. The CDR3 loop is CSVARLDRASDGYTF. The CDR3 DNA is TGCAGCGTTGCCCGGCTAGACAGGGCGTCTGATGGCTACACCTTC.

The rearrangement links TRBV6-5 to TRBJ1-1; TRBD1 aligns across 7 bases. V trimming: 6 bases; J trimming: 4 bases; junction bases outside the gene matches: 5. Germline V CDR1 and CDR2: MNHEY, SVGAGI. The CDR3 is made up of 13 amino acids. CDR3 amino acids: CASSPDRSTEAFF. In DNA form, the CDR3 reads TGTGCCAGCAGCCCGGACAGGAGCACTGAAGCTTTCTTT.